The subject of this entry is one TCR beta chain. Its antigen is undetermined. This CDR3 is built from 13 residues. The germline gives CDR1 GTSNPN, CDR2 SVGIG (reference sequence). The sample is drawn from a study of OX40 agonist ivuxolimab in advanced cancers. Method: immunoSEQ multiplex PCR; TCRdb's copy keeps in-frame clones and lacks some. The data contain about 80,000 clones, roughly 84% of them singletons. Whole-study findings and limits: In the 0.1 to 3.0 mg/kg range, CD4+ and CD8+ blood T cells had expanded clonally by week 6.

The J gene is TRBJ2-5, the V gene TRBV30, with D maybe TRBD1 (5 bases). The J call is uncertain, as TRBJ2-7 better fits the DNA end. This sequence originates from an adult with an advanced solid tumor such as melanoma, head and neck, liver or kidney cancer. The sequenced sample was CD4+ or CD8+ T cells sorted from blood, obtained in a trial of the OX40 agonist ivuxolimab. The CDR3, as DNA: TGTGCCTGGAGTGTTGTTAGGGGCCGCGAGCAGTACTTC. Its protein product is CAWSVVRGREQYF.